The present T cell receptor beta chain was sequenced within a study of cytomegalovirus exposure and HLA in healthy donors (dated by TCRdb to between 2016 and 2019). Regarding the study in general: An earlier analysis of approximately 640 of the donors reported about 250 Gb of sequence data and 117 million unique TCR beta sequences from about 179 million T cells. An early release covering 550 to 650 HLA-typed donors comprised roughly 300 gigabases of sequencing data and around 85 million unique TCR sequences. Of the roughly 400 genotyped donors, roughly 85% fell in the genetic ancestry cluster associated with self-reported Caucasian donors. The study aimed to test whether cataloging public T cell receptors could reveal signatures of past pathogen exposure. The study profiled the T cell repertoires of hundreds of subjects by immunosequencing and related them to cytomegalovirus serostatus. In addition to the first cohort of approximately 650 subjects, a separate validation cohort of 100 to 150 different subjects was used. The study combined high-throughput TCR immunosequencing, statistical association of individual TCRs with disease status, and machine learning to predict cytomegalovirus infection status. To study patterns of TCR occurrence, a later analysis re-analyzed previously published TCR beta repertoires from 700 or so donors and added high-resolution HLA genotyping. Rather than using new phenotypic data, the later analysis identified candidate immune exposures from TCR beta sequences and from how often those sequences occurred across donors. In an earlier analysis of 500 to 650 of the donors, high-throughput TCR beta sequencing was used to judge whether each TCR beta V gene segment behaved as functional or pseudogenic. Donor age, sex, ethnicity and CMV serostatus were compiled alongside the repertoire data. A later genetic analysis took genome-wide SNP genotypes for about three fifths of the 666 donors and used that subset as a discovery cohort. Every discovery cohort repertoire had been produced on one sequencing platform. Class I and class II HLA loci were covered by the typing at four-digit resolution. The number of typed donors differed by locus: about 629-630 for A, B, C, DRB1 and DQB1; about 520 for DQA1; around 580 for DPA1; and 450 to 480 for DPB1. A handful of DR-DQ haplotypes were handled as single units for association and clustering because linkage in the cohort was strong. On average, roughly 240,000 unique TCR beta nucleotide sequences were sequenced per donor among fewer than 500 genotyped donors of the cohort, with 15% to 20% of those sequences being non-productive. What the authors observed across the whole study: Linkage disequilibrium might explain the correlated functional status among segregating V segments, but an unknown experimental factor could not be ruled out. According to a later genetic analysis, donors in an Asian-associated ancestry cluster had fewer N-insertions in productive TCRs than the approximately 710-donor mean. A cluster of highly shared sequence variants was judged likely to represent a technical artifact of the sequencing pipeline. Sequencing depth was assumed to be roughly uniform across donors in the presence/absence analyses, though that assumption may not hold. A later analysis found that TCR association rates varied across HLA loci, with DRB1 alleles showing the most associated TCRs and HLA-C alleles the fewest. A total of about 150 TCR beta chains were listed by the study as associated with cytomegalovirus. The cohort was sequenced for TCR beta chains only, and without alpha or paired-chain data the features that could be detected were limited. A later analysis associated about 17,000 TCR beta sequences with specific HLA alleles at a false discovery rate of 0.05. Broadly in line with IMGT annotations, most TCR beta V segments showed up in productive rearrangements about 87% or about 30% of the time in an earlier analysis of about 500 of the donors. In a later analysis, most CMV-associated TCR beta chains were found to appear HLA-restricted, with HLA associations seemingly driven largely by CMV exposure. Because counts were too low, around 17 rarely observed V segments, including chromosome 9 orphons, were left out of the earlier analysis of over 550 of the donors. A later analysis reported that several top co-occurrence clusters appeared linked to parvovirus B19, influenza, CMV and Epstein-Barr virus. CMV serostatus was the only immune exposure information available for the cohort. HLA typing was unavailable for some donors at each locus, so association tests used only the typed subset. In vitro tests confirmed that a few of the cytomegalovirus-associated TCR beta chains recognize cytomegalovirus antigens. Across donors, most TCR sequences were observed very rarely, whereas some public TCRs were present in many individuals. Some IMGT-functional V segments, including TRBV6-2 and TRBV6-3, could not be distinguished by the 87-base-pair reads and were therefore excluded. The authors suggested that the approach could potentially be extended to other disease states and immunological phenotypes. In both the original and validation cohorts, the classifier was reported to diagnose cytomegalovirus status with high specificity and sensitivity. A further reported finding was that TCR beta sequences accurately predicted the HLA-A and HLA-B alleles for most subjects in the first cohort. V-gene and J-gene trimming of TCR beta chains was associated with a missense DCLRE1C variant in a later genetic analysis, and the association was replicated in an independent cohort. In a later analysis, HLA-associated TCR beta chains were found to be more clonally expanded and to have lower generation probabilities than equally common non-associated chains. Strong co-occurrence of HLA alleles, especially DR and DQ, made assigning TCR associations to individual alleles difficult.

The cohort consisted of more than 650 healthy bone marrow donors. At the time of sampling, every cohort member was nominally healthy, though immune exposures that went unrecorded were likely present. The donor was CMV seropositive and was included in the group of 250 to 300 seropositive cohort members. Every donor gave a peripheral blood sample, and the peripheral blood mononuclear cells from that sample were used for TCR beta sequencing. The Qiagen DNeasy Blood Extraction Kit was used to extract genomic DNA from the blood cell samples. Libraries came from the immunoSEQ multiplex PCR assay. The multiplex PCR relied on a mix of 60 forward primers for TCR Vbeta segments and 13 reverse primers for TCR Jbeta segments. The CDR3 region of rearranged TCR beta genes was amplified from genomic DNA by a multiplex PCR assay. On the Illumina HiSeq System, the amplified TCR beta libraries were sequenced as 87-base-pair reads. Per the authors' processing: In a later analysis, tens of millions of unique TCR beta chains were counted across the 650 to 700 repertoires, and roughly 11 million of these chains were shared by at least two donors. Raw reads were error-corrected and collapsed into unique sequences by a nearest-neighbor algorithm in which closely related sequences were merged to remove PCR and sequencing errors. CDR3 sequences were aligned to IMGT reference sequences to assign V, D and J gene segments. For a sequence to be retained, a match of at least six nucleotides to both a V gene segment and a J gene segment was required. Rearrangements were classified as productive when the CDR3 lacked stop codons and remained in frame with V and J, and all other rearrangements were classified as non-productive. CDR3 was defined according to IMGT convention as the region running from the second conserved V-encoded cysteine to the conserved J-encoded phenylalanine. In an earlier analysis of more than 550 of the donors, sequences lacking an unambiguous match to a single V gene segment were excluded. In an earlier analysis of several hundred of the donors, V segments were called functional above 56.7% productive rearrangements and were called segregating when the between-donor standard deviation exceeded 5%. To diagnose cytomegalovirus status from the catalog of TCR beta chain sequences, a statistical classification framework was built. In a later analysis, TCR nucleotide sequences were compared against IMGT/GENE-DB human TR gene sequences so that V and J genes could be assigned. A later analysis assigned CDR3 sequences and most-parsimonious VDJ recombination scenarios with the TCRdist pipeline. A later analysis defined each TCR beta chain by its CDR3 amino acid sequence plus V-gene family, and excluded reads lacking a unique V-gene family. As a way to deal with suspected cross-contamination and a sequencing artifact, a later analysis dropped hundreds of nucleotide sequences that were highly shared and had low generation probability. For each public chain, a later analysis derived a clonal expansion index from normalized ranks of inferred template counts within each repertoire. A later analysis computed generation probabilities with a VDJ recombination model fitted to out-of-frame rearrangements, and checked the results against IGoR. Hypergeometric tests were used in a later analysis to score TCR-TCR, TCR-HLA and TCR-CMV co-occurrence, with a repertoire-size bias correction applied to the TCR pairs. In a later analysis, false discovery rates were estimated by permuting HLA or CMV assignments 20 times. In a later analysis, co-occurring TCRs were grouped with DBSCAN, and TCRdist sequence similarity was added when clustering was performed within HLA-allele-positive subsets. Repertoires with fewer than 30,000 or more than 120,000 public chains, plus five repertoires with anomalous nucleotide sharing, were excluded from co-occurrence clustering. TCRdb stores this immuneACCESS table with in-frame sequences only. Part of the clones is absent; in the studies checked, under half of the shortfall reflects unresolved V genes, and no reason is known for the rest. V and J calls and clone size are as listed in that table; D and trimming were resolved from the DNA. This sample has over 110,000 clones in its table, and more than 75% of those were observed once. The ten largest clones capture 5.5% to 7% of the sample.

The CDR3 holds 13 amino acids from the cysteine to the phenylalanine. Only the CDR3 portion is preserved as DNA: 39 bases, with reading frame beginning at the first base. About this clone itself: Its antigen is currently not known. No per-base quality is available; no much larger clone lies one base away.

Sequencing was done on a sample of PBMCs. The sequence was obtained from a woman aged 40-49 years in good health and CMV-seropositive. This chain joins TRBV21-1 to TRBJ1-2; the table names TRBD1, a call not compared with the DNA. TRBV21-1 is a recognized pseudogene. The encoded CDR3 is CASSRDRGYGYTF. The sequence in DNA is TGTGCCAGCAGCAGGGACAGGGGCTACGGCTACACCTTC.